These 14 T cell receptor beta chains came from one sample sequenced in a study of graft-versus-host responses after intestinal transplantation. The assay was immunoSEQ multiplex PCR, and TCRdb's table has in-frame clones only and misses some. In the table there are 39,000 or so clones, more than 85% of which are singletons. These receptors' antigens are unknown. Sequencing was performed on unstimulated CD8+ T cells sorted from spleen or lymph node cells, taken before transplant. These receptors were taken from a human donor who was the organ donor for an intestinal transplant.

The chain recombines TRBV9 with TRBJ1-1; D may be TRBD1 (5 bases). The germline CDR1 and CDR2 sequences are SGDLS and YYNGEE. CDR3 length equals 13 residues. V was shortened by 3 bases and J by 1 base, with 7 bases between the two germline ends. The CDR3 DNA is TGTGCCAGCAGCGGCGGGGGGAACACTGAAGCTTTCTTT. This gives the protein CASSGGGNTEAFF.

The J gene is TRBJ2-7, the V gene TRBV29-1; TRBD2 is a possible D gene (6 bases). Trimming left V 5 bases short and J 0 bases short, with 14 bases between. Germline V gene lookup returns CDR1 SQVTM and CDR2 ANQGSEA. CDR3 length: 14 residues. The CDR3 nucleotides read TGCAGCGTTCCCACTAGCAGGAGCTCCTACGAGCAGTACTTC. It translates to CSVPTSRSSYEQYF.

This rearrangement joins TRBV2 to TRBJ2-6; TRBD2 is a possible D gene (7 bases). The CDR3 length is 14 residues. Looked up from germline, CDR1 is SNHLY and CDR2 is FYNNEI. The ends were cut back, 7 bases at V and 4 bases at J, with 11 bases in the middle. The CDR3 coding sequence is TGTGCCAGCATGGGGGGGGGCGGGGCCAACGTCCTGACTTTC. Its protein product is CASMGGGGANVLTF.

The V and J genes are TRBV20-1 and TRBJ1-2; D is uncertain. Trimming stripped 6 bases from V and 4 bases from J, with 9 bases between. This CDR3 is 11 amino acids long. The germline V gene has CDR1 DFQATT and CDR2 SNEGSKA (reference sequence). CDR3 nucleotide sequence: TGCAGTGCGAGCGGACCCTATGGCTACACCTTC. Translated, it gives CSASGPYGYTF.

This clone was recorded only once. CDR3 residues: CASSSGRGGHGYTF. CDR3 DNA: TGTGCCAGCAGCTCCGGGCGGGGCGGGCATGGCTACACCTTC. V usage is TRBV6-5 and J usage is TRBJ1-2, with a weak D call TRBD1 (5 bases). V was shortened by 6 bases and J by 6 bases, with 17 bases between the two germline ends. From germline, CDR1 is MNHEY and CDR2 SVGAGI. CDR3 length: 14 amino acids.

In this sample, this clone turned up a few times. The chain couples TRBV5-4 to TRBJ2-4, with D possibly matching TRBD2 (7 bases). CDR1 and CDR2 from the germline V gene are SGHNT and YYREEE (reference sequence). This CDR3 has 14 residues. Trimming removed 4 bases from V and 8 bases from J, with 16 bases in between. The CDR3 bases are TGTGCCAGCAGCCCGGCGGGGGCGGGGGACATTCAGTACTTC. Translation gives CASSPAGAGDIQYF. The entire variable domain, with the rest obtained from reference TRBV5-4 and TRBJ2-4, is as follows: ETGVTQSPTHLIKTRGQQVTLRCSSQSGHNTVSWYQQALGQGPQFIFQYYREEENGRGNFPPRFSGLQFPNYSSELNVNALELDDSALYLCASSPAGAGDIQYFGAGTRLSVL.

This sequence joins TRBV6-6 and TRBJ1-5; possibly TRBD1 for D (5 bases). The CDR3 is 15 amino acids. The germline V and J ends were trimmed by 0 bases and 2 bases, with 8 bases remaining between them. Germline lookup yields CDR1 MNHNY and CDR2 SVGAGI (reference sequence). CDR3 coding DNA: TGTGCCAGCAGTTACTCGGGGCCAGGCAATCAGCCCCAGCATTTT. This codes for CASSYSGPGNQPQHF.

CDR3 in amino acids: CSAPAGTLYNEQFF. CDR3 DNA: TGCAGCGCCCCGGCAGGGACCCTCTACAATGAGCAGTTCTTC. J is TRBJ2-1 and V is TRBV29-1; D tentatively fits TRBD1 or TRBD2 (5 bases each). The ends were cut back, 7 bases at V and 3 bases at J, with 16 bases in the middle. The CDR3 runs to 14 residues. CDR1 and CDR2 from the germline V gene are SQVTM and ANQGSEA.

V usage is TRBV19 and J usage is TRBJ2-1; D not certain. This CDR3 is 15 amino acids long. The germline CDR1 and CDR2 sequences are LNHDA and SQIVND (reference sequence). V dropped 1 base and J dropped 2 bases, with 9 bases sitting between them. The CDR3 nucleotides are TGTGCCAGTAGTATAGTCCTAGTCCCCTACAATGAGCAGTTCTTC. Residues: CASSIVLVPYNEQFF.

The chain uses TRBV27 and TRBJ1-5, with TRBD1 identical over 7 bases. V gave up 4 bases and J gave up 6 bases; unmatched junction bases: 6. The CDR3 is 14 amino acids. CDR1 and CDR2 (germline): MNHEY, SMNVEV (reference sequence). The CDR3 loop reads CASSSDRYFQPQHF. The DNA for the CDR3 is TGTGCCAGCAGTTCGGACAGGTACTTTCAGCCCCAGCATTTT.

CDR3 loop: CASSASGTGDGNTIYF. The DNA for the CDR3 is TGTGCCAGCAGCGCCTCCGGGACAGGGGACGGAAACACCATATATTTT. The chain couples TRBV9 to TRBJ1-3, with TRBD1 identical over 10 bases. CDR3 length: 16 amino acids. Germline V gene data show CDR1 as SGDLS and CDR2 as YYNGEE. The ends lost 3 bases at V and 4 bases at J; junction bases unmatched: 7.

This clone was seen a single time. The chain couples TRBV5-4 to TRBJ1-1, with D tentatively TRBD1 (6 bases). Germline V gene lookup returns CDR1 SGHNT and CDR2 YYREEE (reference sequence). V was trimmed by 4 bases and J by 4 bases, leaving 23 bases between them. CDR3 size: 17 residues. DNA for the CDR3: TGTGCCAGCAGCCCGCGTGCTTTTGGGGAAGGGGGCACTGAAGCTTTCTTT. The encoded protein is CASSPRAFGEGGTEAFF.

This chain joins TRBV9 and TRBJ2-3; D unclear. Per the germline V gene, CDR1 is SGDLS and CDR2 is YYNGEE. This CDR3 spans 17 amino acids. V was clipped by 0 bases and J by 4 bases, with 18 bases between them. The CDR3 DNA sequence: TGTGCCAGCAGCGTAGCTCGAGTCCCCCGATCAGCAGATACGCAGTATTTT. Protein sequence: CASSVARVPRSADTQYF.

This clone was detected only once. V usage is TRBV5-1 and J usage is TRBJ2-3; 12 bases line up with TRBD2. The germline V gene encodes CDR1 SGHRS and CDR2 YFSETQ. The ends lost 4 bases at V and 5 bases at J; junction bases unmatched: 5. This CDR3 comprises 15 residues. In DNA form, the CDR3 reads TGCGCCAGCAGCCGGACGGGACTAGCGGGAGATACGCAGTATTTT. It yields the protein CASSRTGLAGDTQYF.